This TCR beta chain was recorded in a study of cytomegalovirus exposure and HLA in healthy donors. Concerning this clone itself: As yet, its antigen is unknown.

Study findings and constraints: With later analysis, a missense DCLRE1C variant became linked to TCR beta V- and J-gene trimming.

Researchers ran the PCR with 60 Vbeta and 13 Jbeta primers. Assay: immunoSEQ multiplex PCR; the TCRdb copy retains only in-frame clones and omits some. The sample contains hundreds of thousands of clones, approximately 85% of which appear only once. CDR1 and CDR2 (germline): SEHNR, FQNEAQ (reference sequence). This CDR3 region has 15 residues. V was shortened by 3 bases and J by 7 bases, with 19 bases between the two germline ends. This rearrangement joins TRBV7-9 to TRBJ2-7, with D possibly matching TRBD1 (8 bases). This TCR derives from a girl aged 2-10 years in good health and CMV-seronegative. Sequencing used PBMCs. The CDR3 spells CASSLTETGEGEQYF. CDR3 nucleotide sequence: TGTGCCAGCAGCTTGACCGAGACAGGGGAGGGGGAGCAGTACTTC.